This T cell receptor (beta chain) comes out of a study of molecular identifiers for immune sequencing clone quantification. Trimming shortened V by 3 bases and J by 2 bases, and 5 bases separated the two germline ends. The CDR3 spans 13 residues. TCRdb itself ran the PCR reads through MiXCR, one entry per CDR3 protein. The sample records 550,000 to 750,000 distinct CDR3 sequences, nearly 20% being singletons. This clonotype has a handful of counts. The chain is built from TRBV12-3 or TRBV12-4 and TRBJ1-3; D ambiguous. Sequenced material: naive CD8+ T cells from blood, with Jurkat cell RNA spiked in. The subset here: FACS-sorted CD8+CD4-CCR7+CD45RA+ naive T cells. The TCR originated in a human donor in good health. Some libraries in this study had Jurkat cell RNA spiked in. The CDR3: CASSLDPGNTIYF. CDR3 DNA: TGTGCCAGCAGTTTGGATCCTGGAAACACCATATATTTT.